The entry that follows covers one T cell receptor beta chain sequence. Its target is not known. Naive CD4+ cells were CD45RA-selected; the remaining cells were memory. Each subset's genomic DNA was split evenly across several immunoSEQ plates. The table came from immunoSEQ multiplex PCR; TCRdb's copy has only in-frame clones and leaves some out. Here the sample spans about 1.5 million clones, 95% to 99% being singletons. The source of the sample is a study of shared clonotypes between healthy human individuals. General observations from the study: Clonotypes which were not shared had lower generation probabilities than clonotypes that all four donors shared. The naive CD4 repertoires of several donors were compared, and approximately 5.3% of clonotypes were shared.

This CDR3 is built from 15 residues. Trimming removed 2 bases from V and 4 bases from J; junction bases left unmatched: 7. Germline lookup yields CDR1 SGHDN and CDR2 FVKESK. The V call is TRBV14, the J call TRBJ2-7, with TRBD2 identical over 8 bases. Sequenced: naive CD4+ T cells sorted from blood. Subset specified: CD45RA+ positively selected. This receptor was identified in a man aged 25 to 40 in good health. The CDR3 loop reads CASSQLGTSRYEQYF. CDR3 nucleotides: TGTGCCAGCAGCCAATTGGGGACTAGTAGATACGAGCAGTACTTC.